This T cell receptor (beta chain) stems from a study of neurological immune-mediated disorders. Via MiXCR, TCRdb re-called the 5' RACE reads, giving one row per CDR3 protein. Among 70,000 or so distinct CDR3 sequences listed, roughly 5% were seen once. Of note for this clonotype: A much more abundant neighbour one base away suggests this may be a read error.

V was clipped by 5 bases and J by 5 bases, with 15 bases between them. Germline V gene sequence: CDR1 SQVTM, CDR2 ANQGSEA. This CDR3 is 13 amino acids long. The source material was PBMCs. The V and J genes are TRBV29-1 and TRBJ1-1; a possible D gene is TRBD1 (6 bases). This sequence was found in a woman aged 25 to 39 with multiple sclerosis. CDR3 sequence reads: CSVILDSKTEAFF. The CDR3 DNA reads as TGCAGCGTTATACTGGACAGCAAAACTGAAGCTTTCTTT.